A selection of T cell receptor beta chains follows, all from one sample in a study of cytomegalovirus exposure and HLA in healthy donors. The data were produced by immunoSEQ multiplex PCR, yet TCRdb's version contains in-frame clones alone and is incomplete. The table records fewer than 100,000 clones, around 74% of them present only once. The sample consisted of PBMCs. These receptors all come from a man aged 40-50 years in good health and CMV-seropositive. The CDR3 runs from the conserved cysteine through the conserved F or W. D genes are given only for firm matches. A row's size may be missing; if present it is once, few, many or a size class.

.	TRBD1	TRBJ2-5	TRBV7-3	TGTGCCAGCAGAACTCGGGACAGGGTAACAGAGACCCAGTACTTC	CASRTRDRVTETQYF
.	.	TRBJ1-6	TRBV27	TGTGCCAGCAGTCGACAGAGCTCCTATAATTCACCCCTCCACTTT	CASSRQSSYNSPLHF
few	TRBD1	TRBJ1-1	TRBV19	TGTGCCAGTTCGGACAGGGCGAACACTGAAGCTTTCTTT	CASSDRANTEAFF
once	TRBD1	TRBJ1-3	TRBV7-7	TGTGCTAGCAGCTTAGGGGGTCGGGACAGGAGACTCTCTGGAAACACCATATATTTT	CASSLGGRDRRLSGNTIYF
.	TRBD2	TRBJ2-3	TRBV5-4	TGTGCCAGCAGCTTGGGCGGGGGGTCGGCAGATACGCAGTATTTT	CASSLGGGSADTQYF
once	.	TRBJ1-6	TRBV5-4	TGTGCCAGCAGCCCCGACTTGGTCGTTGGCTATAATTCACCCCTCCACTTT	CASSPDLVVGYNSPLHF
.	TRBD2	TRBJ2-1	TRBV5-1	TGCGCCAGCAGCTCGACTAGCGCCCTTAGTGAGCAGTTCTTC	CASSSTSALSEQFF
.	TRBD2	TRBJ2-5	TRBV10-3	TGTGCCATCAAATCTAGCGGGGGGGCGGGAGAGACCCAGTACTTC	CAIKSSGGAGETQYF
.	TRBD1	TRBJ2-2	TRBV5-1	TGCGCCAGCAGCTACCGGACAGGGACCAACACCGGGGAGCTGTTTTTT	CASSYRTGTNTGELFF
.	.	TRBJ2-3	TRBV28	TGTGCCAGCAGCCCCCGGCAGGGCCTCACAGATACGCAGTATTTT	CASSPRQGLTDTQYF
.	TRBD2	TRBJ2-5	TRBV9	TGTGCCAGCAGCGTAGATAGCGGGGGGCCCAGAGAGACCCAGTACTTC	CASSVDSGGPRETQYF
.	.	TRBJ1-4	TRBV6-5	TGTGCCAGCAGTTACAGGGAGGCTAATGAAAAACTGTTTTTT	CASSYREANEKLFF
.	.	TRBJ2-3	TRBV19	TGTGCCAGTACAACAGGGCCCAGCACAGATACGCAGTATTTT	CASTTGPSTDTQYF
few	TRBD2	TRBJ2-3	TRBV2	TGTGCCAGCAAGAGGACTAGCGGGGGCAGCACAGATACGCAGTATTTT	CASKRTSGGSTDTQYF
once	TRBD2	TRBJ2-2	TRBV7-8	TGTGCCAGCAGCTTACTTGCGGGGGGCCACACCGGGGAGCTGTTTTTT	CASSLLAGGHTGELFF
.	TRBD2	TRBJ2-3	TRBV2	TGTGCCAGCCGGACGGGGGGAATTGGAGATACGCAGTATTTT	CASRTGGIGDTQYF
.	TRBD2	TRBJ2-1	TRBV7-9	TGTGCCAGCAGCCCGGGGGGGGGCTCCTACAATGAGCAGTTCTTC	CASSPGGGSYNEQFF
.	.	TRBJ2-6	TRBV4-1	TGCGCCAGCAGCCAAGCCGGAGTACCCGGGGCCAACGTCCTGACTTTC	CASSQAGVPGANVLTF
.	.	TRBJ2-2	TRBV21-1	TGTGCCAGCAGCCGACAGGGGAACAACACCGGGGAGCTGTTTTTT	CASSRQGNNTGELFF
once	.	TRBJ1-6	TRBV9	TGTGCCAGCAGCGTAAGGGGGTCAGGAGATTCACCCCTCCACTTT	CASSVRGSGDSPLHF
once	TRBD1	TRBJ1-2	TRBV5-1	TGCGCCAGCAGCTCCGGGACAGGGGATAACTATGGCTACACCTTC	CASSSGTGDNYGYTF
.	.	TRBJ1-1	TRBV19	TGTGCCAGTGCGAGACAGCTTATGAACACTGAAGCTTTCTTT	CASARQLMNTEAFF
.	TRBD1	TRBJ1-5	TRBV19	TGTGCCAGTAGTATTACGGACAGGCGGGATCAGCCCCAGCATTTT	CASSITDRRDQPQHF
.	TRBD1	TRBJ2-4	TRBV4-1	TGCGCCAGCAGCCATTTTCTCCGGGACAGGGCCAAAAACATTCAGTACTTC	CASSHFLRDRAKNIQYF
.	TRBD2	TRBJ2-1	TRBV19	TGTGCCAGTAGTCCCGGGACTACTTACAATGAGCAGTTCTTC	CASSPGTTYNEQFF
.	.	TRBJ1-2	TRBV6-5	TGTGCCAGCAGAACAGAATATGGCTACACCTTC	CASRTEYGYTF
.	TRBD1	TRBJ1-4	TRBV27	TGTGCCAGCAGAAAGGACAGGTTGGCAACTAATGAAAAACTGTTTTTT	CASRKDRLATNEKLFF
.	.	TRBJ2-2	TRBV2	TGTGCCAGCTCGCGGAACACCGGGGAGCTGTTTTTT	CASSRNTGELFF
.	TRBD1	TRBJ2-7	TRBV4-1	TGCGCCAGCAGCCTGGGACAGGGGGAGTACGAGCAGTACTTC	CASSLGQGEYEQYF
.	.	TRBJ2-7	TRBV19	TGTGCCAGTAGTGCGGCGGGCGTCGCCTACGAGCAGTACTTC	CASSAAGVAYEQYF
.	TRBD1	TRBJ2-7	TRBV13	TGTGCCAGCAGCTCTAGGACAGGGTTCTTCTACGAGCAGTACTTC	CASSSRTGFFYEQYF
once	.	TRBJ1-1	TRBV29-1	TGCAGCGTTCTCCCAGGGCAATCAACTGAAGCTTTCTTT	CSVLPGQSTEAFF
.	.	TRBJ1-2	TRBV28	TGTGCCAGCAGTTTCGGGGGGTTCAGCTATGGCTACACCTTC	CASSFGGFSYGYTF
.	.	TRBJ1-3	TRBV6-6	TGTGCGACTCCAGGGGCAAACACCATATATTTT	CATPGANTIYF
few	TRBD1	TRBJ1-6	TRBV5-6	TGTGCCAGCAGCTTGGCCAGGGGGACAAACTATTCACCCCTCCACTTT	CASSLARGTNYSPLHF
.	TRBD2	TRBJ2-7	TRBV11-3	TGTGCCAGCAGCCAGGGACTAGCGGGAGTCCACGAGCAGTACTTC	CASSQGLAGVHEQYF
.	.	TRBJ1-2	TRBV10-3	TGTGCCATCAGTGAGTCTGAAGGAGGATGGGGCTACACCTTC	CAISESEGGWGYTF
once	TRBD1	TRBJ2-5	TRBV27	TGTGCCAGCAGTTTATCGAATAAGGGGGCTCGGTGGAAGACCCAGTACTTC	CASSLSNKGARWKTQYF
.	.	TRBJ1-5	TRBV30	TGTGCCTGGAGTGTGAGTCACCCCAATCAGCCCCAGCATTTT	CAWSVSHPNQPQHF
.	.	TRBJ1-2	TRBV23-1	TGCGCCAGCAGCGGCGTGCACAGGCCTTCCTGGGGCTATGGCTACACCTTC	CASSGVHRPSWGYGYTF
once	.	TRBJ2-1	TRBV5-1	TGCGCCAGCAGCTTGGGCCCAGGGGCAGACAATGAGCAGTTCTTC	CASSLGPGADNEQFF
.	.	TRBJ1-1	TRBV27	TGTGCCAGCAGTTCGCACAGGGTGGATTTTGTTAAAGCTTTCTTT	CASSSHRVDFVKAFF